This T cell receptor (beta chain) derives from a study of cytomegalovirus exposure and HLA in healthy donors. The overall study: Researchers found that approximately 80% of about 400 genotyped donors fell within the Caucasian-associated ancestry cluster. Study-wide results and caveats: Most TCR sequences showed up rarely, but some public TCRs showed up in many donors. Reportedly, cytomegalovirus status was diagnosed with high sensitivity and specificity. According to an earlier analysis, most TCR beta V segments yielded productive rearrangements about 90% or about 30% of the time.

A note on this clone: What it recognizes is unknown.

The CDR3 extends over 16 amino acids. Germline CDR1 reads SEHNR; CDR2 reads FQNEAQ (reference sequence). Between the trimmed V and J ends, which lost 2 bases and 0 bases, there was a span of 13 bases. With 60 Vbeta and 13 Jbeta primers, the PCR was carried out. The protocol was immunoSEQ multiplex PCR, while the TCRdb copy is restricted to in-frame clones and leaves out a portion. Among over 110,000 clones, roughly 80% were seen once, and the ten largest hold approximately 8.2%. The receptor comes from a woman aged 50 to 65 in good health and CMV-seropositive. The sample was PBMCs. V is TRBV7-9 and J is TRBJ2-5, with TRBD1 as a possible D gene (5 bases). CDR3 sequence (DNA): TGTGCCAGCAGCTTAAGGGGATCGCAGTACCAAGAGACCCAGTACTTC. Its protein product is CASSLRGSQYQETQYF.